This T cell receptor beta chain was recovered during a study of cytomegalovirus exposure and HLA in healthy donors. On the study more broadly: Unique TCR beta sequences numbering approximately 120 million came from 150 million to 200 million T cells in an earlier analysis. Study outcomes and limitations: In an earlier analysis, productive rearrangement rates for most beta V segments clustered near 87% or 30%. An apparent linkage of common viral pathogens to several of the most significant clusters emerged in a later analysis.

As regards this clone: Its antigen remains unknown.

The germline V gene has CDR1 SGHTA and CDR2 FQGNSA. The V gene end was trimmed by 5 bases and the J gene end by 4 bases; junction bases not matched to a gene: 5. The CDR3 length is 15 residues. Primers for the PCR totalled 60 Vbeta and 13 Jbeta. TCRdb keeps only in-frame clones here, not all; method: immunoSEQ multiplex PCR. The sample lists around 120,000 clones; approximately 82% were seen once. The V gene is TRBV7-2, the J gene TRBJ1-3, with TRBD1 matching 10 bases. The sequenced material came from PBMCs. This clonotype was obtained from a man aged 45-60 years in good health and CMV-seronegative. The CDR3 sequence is CASSRDRGLGNTIYF. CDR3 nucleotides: TGTGCCAGCAGCCGAGACAGGGGGCTAGGAAACACCATATATTTT.